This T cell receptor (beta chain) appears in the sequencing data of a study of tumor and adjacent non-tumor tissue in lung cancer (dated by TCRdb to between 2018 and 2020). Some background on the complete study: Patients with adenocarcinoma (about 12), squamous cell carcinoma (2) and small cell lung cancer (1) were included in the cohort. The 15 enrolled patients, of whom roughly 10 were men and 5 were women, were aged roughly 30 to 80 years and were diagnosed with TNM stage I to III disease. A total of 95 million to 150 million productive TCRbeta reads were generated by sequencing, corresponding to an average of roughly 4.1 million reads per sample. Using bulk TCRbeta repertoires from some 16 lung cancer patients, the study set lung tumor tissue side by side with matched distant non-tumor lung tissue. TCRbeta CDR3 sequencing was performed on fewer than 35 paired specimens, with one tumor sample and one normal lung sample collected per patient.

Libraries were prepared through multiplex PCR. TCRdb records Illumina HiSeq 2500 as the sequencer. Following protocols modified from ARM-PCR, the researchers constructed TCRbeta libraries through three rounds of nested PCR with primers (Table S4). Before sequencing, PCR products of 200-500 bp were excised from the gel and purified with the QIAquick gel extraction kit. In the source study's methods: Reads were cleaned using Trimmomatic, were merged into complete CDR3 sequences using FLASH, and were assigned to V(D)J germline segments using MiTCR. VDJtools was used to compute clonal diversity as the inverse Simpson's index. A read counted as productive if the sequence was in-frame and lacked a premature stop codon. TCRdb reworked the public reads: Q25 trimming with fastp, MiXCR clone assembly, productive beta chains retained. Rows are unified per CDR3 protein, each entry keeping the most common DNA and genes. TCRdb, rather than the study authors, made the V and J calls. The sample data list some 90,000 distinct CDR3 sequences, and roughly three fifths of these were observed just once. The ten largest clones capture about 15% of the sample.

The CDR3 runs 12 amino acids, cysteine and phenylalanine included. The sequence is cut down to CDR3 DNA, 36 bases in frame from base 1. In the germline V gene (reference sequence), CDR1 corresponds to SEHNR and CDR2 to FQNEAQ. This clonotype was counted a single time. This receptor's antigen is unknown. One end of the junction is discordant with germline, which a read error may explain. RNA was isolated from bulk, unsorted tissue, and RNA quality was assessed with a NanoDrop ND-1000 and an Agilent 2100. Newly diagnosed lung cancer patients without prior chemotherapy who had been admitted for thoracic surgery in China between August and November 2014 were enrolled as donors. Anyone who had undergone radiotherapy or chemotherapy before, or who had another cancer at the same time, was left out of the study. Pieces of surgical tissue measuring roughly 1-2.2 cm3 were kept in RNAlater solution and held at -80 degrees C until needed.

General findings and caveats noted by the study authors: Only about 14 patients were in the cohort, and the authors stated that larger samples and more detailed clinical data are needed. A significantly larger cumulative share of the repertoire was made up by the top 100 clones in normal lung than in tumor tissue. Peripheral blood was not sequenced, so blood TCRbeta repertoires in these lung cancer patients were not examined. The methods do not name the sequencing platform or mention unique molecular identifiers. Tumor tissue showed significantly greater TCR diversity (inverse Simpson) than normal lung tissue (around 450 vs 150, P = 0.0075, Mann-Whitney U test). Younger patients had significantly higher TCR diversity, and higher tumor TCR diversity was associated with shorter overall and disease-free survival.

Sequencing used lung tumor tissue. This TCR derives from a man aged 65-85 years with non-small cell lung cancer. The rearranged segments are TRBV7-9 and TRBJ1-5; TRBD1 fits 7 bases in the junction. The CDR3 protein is CASSSTGVPQRF. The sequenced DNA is TGTGCCAGCAGCTCCACAGGGGTGCCCCAGCGTTTC.